This TCR beta chain was documented in a study of control samples from healthy donors and cancer patients. Trimming pared 3 bases from V and 3 bases from J, leaving 11 bases between. The V gene's germline CDR1 is SNHLY and CDR2 FYNNEI. The CDR3 consists of 14 residues. The repertoire was sequenced with immunoSEQ multiplex PCR; TCRdb's copy has only in-frame clones and lacks some. The sample includes around 96,000 clones, approximately 95% of them seen just once. This sequence was found in a man aged 18 to 29 in good health. The specimen was blood. The V call is TRBV2, the J call TRBJ1-2; unclear D gene. The CDR3 spells CASSDQVQYYGYTF. CDR3 coding DNA: TGTGCCAGCAGTGATCAGGTACAATACTATGGCTACACCTTC.